The 20 T cell receptor beta chains below come from one sample, sequenced in a study of blood T cell repertoires in COVID-19. This table comes from immunoSEQ multiplex PCR, and its TCRdb copy is limited to in-frame clones, with some not included. The table lists approximately 79,000 clones, approximately 90% of them singletons. Sequencing used peripheral blood. Receptors were obtained from a man in his sixties with acute or convalescent COVID-19.

This sequence joins TRBV6-5 and TRBJ2-7, with D maybe TRBD1 (6 bases). The CDR3 runs 15 residues. V lost 7 bases and J 1 base, leaving 17 bases between the germline ends. Germline CDR1 is MNHEY and CDR2 is SVGAGI. The CDR3 DNA is TGTGCCAGCAATCTACGAGACAGGAGTTCCTACGAGCAGTACTTC. Its translation is CASNLRDRSSYEQYF.

This clone was detected once. The chain links TRBV6-2 or TRBV6-3 to TRBJ2-6; TRBD2 is a possible D gene (6 bases). Trimming cost V 6 bases and J 1 base, with 13 bases left between them. Per the germline V gene, CDR1 is MNHEY and CDR2 is SVGEGT. The CDR3 is 16 amino acids. CDR3 protein: CASSPTGVSGANVLTF. Written as DNA, the CDR3 is TGTGCCAGCAGCCCTACGGGAGTTTCTGGGGCCAACGTCCTGACTTTC.

This sequence joins TRBV2 and TRBJ2-1; TRBD1 matches 10 bases. The V gene's germline CDR1 is SNHLY and CDR2 FYNNEI. CDR3 length: 12 residues. The J segment lost 15 bases and the V segment lost 5 bases, leaving 7 bases of the junction unmatched. CDR3: CASSPTRDRGFF. The CDR3 DNA reads as TGTGCCAGCAGTCCTACTCGGGACAGGGGGTTCTTC.

The chain has TRBV9 and TRBJ2-1; 8 nucleotides line up with TRBD2. The CDR3 consists of 16 residues. The J segment lost 2 bases and the V segment lost 0 bases, leaving 4 bases of the junction unmatched. Germline V lookup: CDR1 SGDLS, CDR2 YYNGEE. CDR3 region: CASSVASSGAYNEQFF. In DNA, the CDR3 is TGTGCCAGCAGCGTAGCCAGTAGCGGGGCCTACAATGAGCAGTTCTTC.

This chain connects TRBV28 to TRBJ1-4; 7 nucleotides agree with TRBD1. Germline CDR1 and CDR2: MDHEN and SYDVKM. CDR3 length: 15 residues. The ends lost 7 bases at V and 4 bases at J; junction bases unmatched: 9. CDR3 in amino acids: CASTQTGAVNEKLFF. Here the CDR3 DNA reads TGTGCCAGCACTCAAACAGGGGCGGTTAATGAAAAACTGTTTTTT.

The rearrangement links TRBV18 to TRBJ1-3, with D tentatively TRBD1 (5 bases). V was cut by 8 bases and J by 13 bases, with 21 bases left in between. The CDR3 consists of 13 residues. CDR1 and CDR2 (germline): KGHSH, LQKENI. CDR3 nucleotides: TGTGCCAGCGACGGGACTGATCTTTCGGGAATATATTTT. Residues: CASDGTDLSGIYF.

The V call is TRBV10-3, the J call TRBJ1-1, with D perhaps matching TRBD1 (5 bases). This CDR3 contains 14 residues. Deletions cut 4 bases from V and 4 bases from J, with 13 bases between. Looked up from germline, CDR1 is ENHRY and CDR2 is SYGVKD. Written as DNA, the CDR3 is TGTGCCATCAGTGTGACAGTTGTGGGCACTGAAGCTTTCTTT. The encoded protein is CAISVTVVGTEAFF.

Only a few counts were recorded for this clone. The CDR3 nucleotides read TGCGCCAGCAGTAGATCGACACCAACTAATGAAAAACTGTTTTTT. Translating it yields CASSRSTPTNEKLFF. This chain connects TRBV5-1 to TRBJ1-4; D not resolved. The germline V gene encodes CDR1 SGHRS and CDR2 YFSETQ. V was clipped by 5 bases and J by 0 bases, with 11 bases between them. This CDR3 has 15 residues.

This clone occurred a few times. The chain carries TRBV3-1 (or the pseudogene TRBV3-2) and TRBJ1-1; D may be TRBD1 (5 bases). The CDR3 loop spans 15 amino acids. V gave up 4 bases and J gave up 3 bases, with 15 bases separating them. Germline V gene sequence: CDR1 LGHDT, CDR2 YNNKEL (reference sequence). The CDR3 region is CASSPLDTGDTEAFF. The CDR3 bases are TGTGCCAGCAGCCCCCTTGACACGGGGGACACTGAAGCTTTCTTT.

This chain connects TRBV29-1 to TRBJ1-4, with 8 positions matching TRBD1. Per the germline V gene, CDR1 is SQVTM and CDR2 is ANQGSEA. Trimming cost V 6 bases and J 3 bases; bases outside gene matches: 6. The CDR3 consists of 14 residues. The CDR3 DNA reads TGCAGCGTAGCCCCCAGGGGGCCTAATGAAAAACTGTTTTTT. Translating gives CSVAPRGPNEKLFF.

This clone came up a few times. The V gene is TRBV5-6, the J gene TRBJ1-2, with D possibly being TRBD1 (6 bases). Germline CDR1 reads SGHDT; CDR2 reads YYEEEE. V was clipped by 3 bases and J by 0 bases, with 15 bases between them. This CDR3 region has 16 residues. CDR3 residues: CASSSTTDRSNYGYTF. CDR3 nucleotide sequence: TGTGCCAGCAGCTCCACCACGGACAGATCTAACTATGGCTACACCTTC.

The CDR3 DNA reads as TGCGCCAGCAGCTCGACTAGCGGGAGCACAGATACGCAGTATTTT. This sequence encodes CASSSTSGSTDTQYF. The chain recombines TRBV5-1 with TRBJ2-3; 10 bases are shared with TRBD2. Germline V gene lookup returns CDR1 SGHRS and CDR2 YFSETQ. CDR3 length: 15 residues. V was pared by 3 bases and J by 0 bases, with 1 base of the junction left unmatched. The entire variable domain, with the rest obtained from reference TRBV5-1 and TRBJ2-3, is as follows: KAGVTQTPRYLIKTRGQQVTLSCSPISGHRSVSWYQQTPGQGLQFLFEYFSETQRNKGNFPGRFSGRQFSNSRSEMNVSTLELGDSALYLCASSSTSGSTDTQYFGPGTRLTVL.

This clone has only one observation. CDR3 in amino acids: CASSESDSKSSYNSPLHF. DNA of the CDR3: TGCGCCAGCAGTGAGTCGGACAGTAAGAGCTCCTATAATTCACCCCTCCACTTT. This chain connects TRBV10-1 to TRBJ1-6, with D possibly being TRBD1 (6 bases). Deletions cut 0 bases from V and 0 bases from J, with 12 bases between. The germline V gene has CDR1 WNHNN and CDR2 SYGVQD (reference sequence). The CDR3 extends over 18 amino acids.

This chain joins TRBV5-1 and TRBJ2-7, with 9 bases that match TRBD1. Germline CDR1 SGHRS, CDR2 YFSETQ. CDR3 length: 16 amino acids. V lost 6 bases and J lost 5; bases outside the gene matches: 15. CDR3 in amino acids: CASKYFEGQGIDEQYF. Here the CDR3 DNA reads TGCGCCAGCAAATACTTTGAGGGACAGGGAATCGACGAGCAGTACTTC.

This chain links TRBV5-1 with TRBJ2-7; possible D gene TRBD1, 5 bases. The CDR3 loop spans 13 amino acids. Per the germline V gene, CDR1 is SGHRS and CDR2 is YFSETQ. V gave up 4 bases and J gave up 6 bases, with 14 bases separating them. DNA of the CDR3: TGCGCCAGCAGCCAGGACACTTTGGGCGAGCAGTACTTC. It encodes CASSQDTLGEQYF.

The V gene is TRBV5-4, the J gene TRBJ1-1; D remains ambiguous. V shed 1 base and J shed 3 bases, with 10 bases lying between them. The CDR3 contains 14 residues. Germline V gives CDR1 SGHNT, CDR2 YYREEE (reference sequence). DNA of the CDR3: TGTGCCAGCAGCTTGCGGGGAAGAGACACTGAAGCTTTCTTT. It yields the protein CASSLRGRDTEAFF.

The genes are TRBV5-1 and TRBJ1-3; no clear D gene. V lost 6 bases and J lost 0, with 13 bases in between. Per the germline V gene, CDR1 is SGHRS and CDR2 is YFSETQ. The CDR3 has 15 amino acids. CDR3 in DNA: TGCGCCAGCATGACCGGGGATCTCTCTGGAAACACCATATATTTT. Translating gives CASMTGDLSGNTIYF.

The rearrangement uses TRBV27 and TRBJ2-5; TRBD1 might be the D (5 bases). The CDR3 is made up of 15 amino acids. V dropped 2 bases and J dropped 2 bases, with 12 bases sitting between them. Germline V gene data show CDR1 as MNHEY and CDR2 as SMNVEV (reference sequence). The CDR3 coding sequence is TGTGCCAGCAGTTTAGGTCCAGGGCGGCAAGAGACCCAGTACTTC. It specifies CASSLGPGRQETQYF.

The chain combines TRBV20-1 with TRBJ1-2, with D tentatively TRBD1 (5 bases). The CDR3 totals 13 residues. Trimming took 3 bases from V and 8 from J, leaving 16 bases between them. Per the germline V gene, CDR1 is DFQATT and CDR2 is SNEGSKA (reference sequence). CDR3 sequence reads: CSASEEAGLGYTF. As DNA, the CDR3 is TGCAGTGCTAGTGAAGAGGCAGGGCTAGGCTACACCTTC.

The genes are TRBV7-9 and TRBJ1-2; tentative D call: TRBD1 (6 bases). The CDR3 extends over 14 amino acids. Deletions cut 5 bases from V and 3 bases from J, with 13 bases between. The germline V gene encodes CDR1 SEHNR and CDR2 FQNEAQ (reference sequence). CDR3 DNA sequence: TGTGCCAGCAGCCTTGGAGGGGGGGACTATGGCTACACCTTC. Its protein product is CASSLGGGDYGYTF.